This T cell receptor beta chain was captured in a study of shared clonotypes between healthy human individuals. Across the whole study: Donor composition was a couple of women and a few men, aged 18 to 49. Overall study findings and caveats: Memory subsets had estimated richness that was generally smaller than that of naive subsets. The study found lower generation probabilities in non-shared clonotypes than in those shared by all four donors.

Data came from immunoSEQ multiplex PCR; TCRdb stores just in-frame clones and leaves some out. The sample carries more than 2 million clones, about 95% recorded once. A note on this clone: Its specificity is unknown.

Terminally differentiated effector memory CD45RA+ cells were excluded by CCR7 positive selection of CD45RO-negative cells. Participating donors were healthy, HIV-negative adults free of recent acute infections or vaccinations. V shed 4 bases and J shed 6 bases, with 10 bases lying between them. Germline assignment: CDR1 PRHDT and CDR2 FYEKMQ (reference sequence). The CDR3 contains 13 residues. The sequenced sample was naive CD8+ T cells sorted from blood. The chain joins TRBV13 to TRBJ2-4; D call uncertain. The clonotype was recovered from a man in his late teens or twenties in good health. CDR3 in amino acids: CASSSLRLNIQYF. CDR3 sequence (DNA): TGTGCCAGCAGCTCACTAAGACTAAACATTCAGTACTTC.